This entry is about one T cell receptor (beta chain). Clones were read by immunoSEQ multiplex PCR, and TCRdb kept only the in-frame ones, dropping some. Found here are tens of thousands of clones, about 95% of them singletons; the top ten hold over 0.2%. Trimming pared 2 bases from V and 6 bases from J, leaving 18 bases between. From germline, CDR1 is SGHDN and CDR2 FVKESK. The CDR3 covers 16 residues. This specimen belongs to a study of technical replicates of blood from a few donors. Sequenced sample: T cells isolated from PBMCs. The sequence was collected from a human donor in good health. The chain carries TRBV14 and TRBJ2-3; the D gene is possibly TRBD2 (6 bases). The DNA of the CDR3 is TGTGCCAGCAGCCAACGACTAGTTTTGATATCGGATACGCAGTATTTT. Residues: CASSQRLVLISDTQYF. The full variable domain, rest sourced from reference TRBV14 and TRBJ2-3, is EAGVTQFPSHSVIEKGQTVTLRCDPISGHDNLYWYRRVMGKEIKFLLHFVKESKQDESGMPNNRFLAERTGGTYSTLKVQPAELEDSGVYFCASSQRLVLISDTQYFGPGTRLTVL.